One T cell receptor beta chain is described in this entry. The data originate from a study of blood T cell repertoires in COVID-19. Study summary: Sites across the United States, Italy and Spain contributed samples from acute and convalescent COVID-19.

The protocol was immunoSEQ multiplex PCR, while the TCRdb copy is restricted to in-frame clones and leaves out a portion. The sample yields about 300,000 clones, roughly 89% seen once. V was pared by 5 bases and J by 8 bases, with 8 bases of the junction left unmatched. The CDR3 consists of 14 residues. Per the germline V gene, CDR1 is SGDLS and CDR2 is YYNGEE. The source of this sequence is a woman aged 30 to 39 with COVID-19, enrolled during active disease. The chain is built from TRBV9 and TRBJ1-4, with 8 positions matching TRBD1. Sequenced input: peripheral blood. The CDR3 DNA is TGTGCCAGCAGTACGGACAGGGAAGGGGAAAAACTGTTTTTT. Translation: CASSTDREGEKLFF.